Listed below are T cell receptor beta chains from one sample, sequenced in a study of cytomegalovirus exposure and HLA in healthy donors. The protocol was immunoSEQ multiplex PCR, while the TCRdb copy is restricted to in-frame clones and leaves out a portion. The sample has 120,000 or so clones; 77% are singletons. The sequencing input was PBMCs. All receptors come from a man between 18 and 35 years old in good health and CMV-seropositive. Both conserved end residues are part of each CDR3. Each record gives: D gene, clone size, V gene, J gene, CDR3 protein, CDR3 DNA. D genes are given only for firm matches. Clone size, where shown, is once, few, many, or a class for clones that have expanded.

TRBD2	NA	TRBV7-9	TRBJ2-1	CASSLLAGGADEQFF	TGTGCCAGCAGCTTACTAGCGGGAGGTGCTGATGAGCAGTTCTTC
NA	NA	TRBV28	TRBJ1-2	CAVSDSSNFNYGYTF	TGTGCCGTGTCGGACAGTAGCAACTTTAACTATGGCTACACCTTC
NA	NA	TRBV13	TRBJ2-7	CASSPVGGASYEQYF	TGTGCCAGCAGCCCCGTTGGGGGGGCTTCCTACGAGCAGTACTTC
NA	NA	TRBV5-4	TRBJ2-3	CASSPSRFPDTQYF	TGTGCCAGCAGCCCCTCTAGGTTCCCAGATACGCAGTATTTT
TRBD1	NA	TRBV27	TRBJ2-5	CASSLSGTGPQETQYF	TGTGCCAGCAGTTTGTCCGGGACAGGTCCACAAGAGACCCAGTACTTC
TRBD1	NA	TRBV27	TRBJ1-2	CASSTRDRSNYGYTF	TGTGCCAGCAGTACCCGGGACAGGTCTAACTATGGCTACACCTTC
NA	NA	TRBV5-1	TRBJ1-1	CASSFGSTGTEAFF	TGCGCCAGCAGCTTCGGATCTACAGGGACTGAAGCTTTCTTT
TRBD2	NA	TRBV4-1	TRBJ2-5	CASSQDDGGGYETQYF	TGCGCCAGCAGCCAAGATGACGGGGGGGGCTACGAGACCCAGTACTTC
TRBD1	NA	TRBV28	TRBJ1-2	CAGCNRGRNYGYTF	TGTGCCGGGTGTAACAGGGGGCGTAACTATGGCTACACCTTC
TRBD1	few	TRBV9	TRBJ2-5	CASSAEDRGGSETQYF	TGTGCCAGCAGCGCTGAGGACAGGGGAGGTTCGGAGACCCAGTACTTC
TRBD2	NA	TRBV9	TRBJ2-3	CASSGWGLVQGTDTQYF	TGTGCCAGCAGCGGATGGGGACTAGTCCAAGGCACAGATACGCAGTATTTT
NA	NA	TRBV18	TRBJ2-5	CASSRLAQETQYF	TGTGCCAGCTCCCGACTTGCGCAAGAGACCCAGTACTTC
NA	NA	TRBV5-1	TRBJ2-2	CASSLWRDHQELFF	TGCGCCAGCAGCTTATGGCGGGATCATCAGGAGCTGTTTTTT
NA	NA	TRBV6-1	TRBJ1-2	CASSEAGGGNYGYTF	TGTGCCAGCAGTGAAGCGGGAGGGGGTAACTATGGCTACACCTTC
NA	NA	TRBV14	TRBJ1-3	CASSHDRGHRAGDTIYF	TGTGCCAGCAGCCACGATCGAGGACACCGTGCCGGAGACACCATATATTTT
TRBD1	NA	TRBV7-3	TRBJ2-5	CASSLGTGLQETQYF	TGTGCCAGCAGCTTAGGGACAGGGCTACAAGAGACCCAGTACTTC
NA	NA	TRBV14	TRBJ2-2	CASSHLTTGELFF	TGTGCCAGCAGCCACTTAACTACCGGGGAGCTGTTTTTT
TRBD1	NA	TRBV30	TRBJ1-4	CAWTAGQGSKKLFF	TGTGCCTGGACGGCAGGACAGGGCTCAAAAAAACTGTTTTTT
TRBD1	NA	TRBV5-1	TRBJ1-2	CASSLAGDRGGGYTF	TGCGCCAGCAGCTTGGCCGGGGACAGGGGTGGTGGCTACACCTTC
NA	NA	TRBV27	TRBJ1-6	CASSPGTGGNSPLHF	TGTGCCAGCAGTCCTGGGACGGGAGGAAATTCACCCCTCCACTTT
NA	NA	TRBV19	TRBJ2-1	CASSNNRNDEQFF	TGTGCCAGCTCAAACAACAGGAACGATGAGCAGTTCTTC
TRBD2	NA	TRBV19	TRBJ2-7	CASRKLAGESYEQYF	TGTGCCAGTAGGAAACTAGCGGGAGAGTCCTACGAGCAGTACTTC
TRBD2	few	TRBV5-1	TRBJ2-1	CASSAGTSGLEQFF	TGCGCCAGCAGCGCCGGGACTAGCGGGCTTGAGCAGTTCTTC
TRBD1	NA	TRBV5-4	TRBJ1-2	CASRLTGSPVYRYTF	TGTGCCAGCAGATTGACAGGGTCCCCCGTCTATCGCTACACCTTC
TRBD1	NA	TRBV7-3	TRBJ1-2	CASSLTFGDRALF	TGTGCCAGCAGCTTAACGTTCGGTGACAGGGCTCTCTTC
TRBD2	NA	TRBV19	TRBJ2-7	CASSTRTSGSSSYEQYF	TGTGCCAGTAGTACAAGGACTAGCGGGAGTTCGTCCTACGAGCAGTACTTC
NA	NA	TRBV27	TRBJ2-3	CASSLEGAVEGTQYF	TGTGCCAGCAGTTTAGAGGGCGCCGTAGAAGGTACGCAGTATTTT
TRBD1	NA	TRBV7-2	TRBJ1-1	CASSFGTGGRAFF	TGTGCCAGCAGCTTTGGGACAGGGGGACGAGCTTTCTTT
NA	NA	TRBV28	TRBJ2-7	CASSGGNSYEQYF	TGTGCCAGCTCAGGGGGGAACTCCTACGAGCAGTACTTC
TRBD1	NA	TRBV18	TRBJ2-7	CASSLLDRSLSEQYF	TGTGCCAGCTCACTACTGGACAGGAGCCTTTCCGAGCAGTACTTC
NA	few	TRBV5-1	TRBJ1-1	CASSLGLGGANTEAFF	TGCGCCAGCAGCTTGGGACTCGGGGGGGCAAACACTGAAGCTTTCTTT
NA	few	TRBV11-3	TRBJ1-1	CASSFTTNTEAFF	TGTGCCAGCAGCTTTACAACGAACACTGAAGCTTTCTTT